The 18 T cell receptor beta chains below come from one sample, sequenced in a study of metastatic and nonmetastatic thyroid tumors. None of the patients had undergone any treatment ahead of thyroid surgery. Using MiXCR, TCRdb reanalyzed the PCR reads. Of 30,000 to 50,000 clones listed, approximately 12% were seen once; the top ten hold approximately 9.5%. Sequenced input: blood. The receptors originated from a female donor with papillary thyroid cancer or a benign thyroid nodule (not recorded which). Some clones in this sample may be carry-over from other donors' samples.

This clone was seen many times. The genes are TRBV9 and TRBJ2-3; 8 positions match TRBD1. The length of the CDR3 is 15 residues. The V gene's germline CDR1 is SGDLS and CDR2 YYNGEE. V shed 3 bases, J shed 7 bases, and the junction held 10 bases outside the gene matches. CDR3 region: CASSAPGTGGNTQYF. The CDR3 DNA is TGTGCCAGCAGCGCCCCCGGGACAGGTGGCAATACGCAGTATTTT.

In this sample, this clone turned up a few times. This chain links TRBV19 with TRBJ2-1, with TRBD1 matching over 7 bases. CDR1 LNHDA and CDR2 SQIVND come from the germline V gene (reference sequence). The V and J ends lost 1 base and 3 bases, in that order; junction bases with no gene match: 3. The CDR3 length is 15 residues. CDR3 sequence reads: CASSIGRDSYNEQFF. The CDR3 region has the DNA TGTGCCAGTAGTATAGGCAGGGACAGCTACAATGAGCAGTTCTTC.

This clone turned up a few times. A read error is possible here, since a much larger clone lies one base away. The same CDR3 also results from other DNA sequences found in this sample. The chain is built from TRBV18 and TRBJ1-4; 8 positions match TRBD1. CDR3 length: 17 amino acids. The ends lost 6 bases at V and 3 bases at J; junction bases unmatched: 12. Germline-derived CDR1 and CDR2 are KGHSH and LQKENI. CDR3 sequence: CASSQSLQGAANEKLFF. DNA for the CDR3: TGTGCCAGCTCGCAGTCCCTCCAGGGGGCAGCTAATGAAAAACTGTTTTTT.

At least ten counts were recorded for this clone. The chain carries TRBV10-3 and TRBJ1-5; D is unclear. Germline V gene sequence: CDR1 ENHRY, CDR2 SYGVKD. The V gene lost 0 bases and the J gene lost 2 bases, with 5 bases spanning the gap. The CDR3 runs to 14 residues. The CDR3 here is CAISESGGNQPQHF. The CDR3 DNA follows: TGTGCCATCAGTGAGTCCGGGGGCAATCAGCCCCAGCATTTT.

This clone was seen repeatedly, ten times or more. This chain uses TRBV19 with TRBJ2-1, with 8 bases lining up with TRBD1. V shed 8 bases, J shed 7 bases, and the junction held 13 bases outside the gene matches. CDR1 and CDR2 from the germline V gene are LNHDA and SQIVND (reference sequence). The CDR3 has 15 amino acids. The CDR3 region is CASLPRAGGRNEQFF. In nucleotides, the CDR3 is TGTGCCAGTCTCCCGAGGGCAGGGGGCCGGAATGAGCAGTTCTTC.

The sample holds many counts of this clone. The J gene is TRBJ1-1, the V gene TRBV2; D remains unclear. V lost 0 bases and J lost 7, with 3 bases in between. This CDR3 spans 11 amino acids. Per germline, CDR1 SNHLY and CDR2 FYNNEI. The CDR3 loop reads CASSEAGEAFF. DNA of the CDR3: TGTGCCAGCAGTGAAGCGGGTGAAGCTTTCTTT.

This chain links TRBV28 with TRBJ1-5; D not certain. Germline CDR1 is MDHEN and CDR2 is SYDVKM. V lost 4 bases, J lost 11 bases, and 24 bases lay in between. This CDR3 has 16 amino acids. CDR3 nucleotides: TGTGCCAGCAGTTGGTCCTCGGGGAGAGGGAATCATACCCAGCATTTT. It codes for CASSWSSGRGNHTQHF.

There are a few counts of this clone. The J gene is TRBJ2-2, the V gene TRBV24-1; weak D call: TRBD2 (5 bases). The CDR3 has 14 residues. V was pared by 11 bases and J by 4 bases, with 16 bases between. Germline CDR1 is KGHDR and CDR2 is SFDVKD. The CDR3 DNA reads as TGTGCCATTGCAGACGCGGGTGCCACCGGGGAGCTGTTTTTT. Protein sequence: CAIADAGATGELFF.

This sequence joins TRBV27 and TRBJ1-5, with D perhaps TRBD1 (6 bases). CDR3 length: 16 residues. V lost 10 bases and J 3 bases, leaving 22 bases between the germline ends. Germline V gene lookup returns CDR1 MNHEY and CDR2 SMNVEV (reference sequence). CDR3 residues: CATKPSGTSANQPQHF. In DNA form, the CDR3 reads TGTGCCACCAAGCCGTCCGGGACAAGTGCCAATCAGCCCCAGCATTTT.

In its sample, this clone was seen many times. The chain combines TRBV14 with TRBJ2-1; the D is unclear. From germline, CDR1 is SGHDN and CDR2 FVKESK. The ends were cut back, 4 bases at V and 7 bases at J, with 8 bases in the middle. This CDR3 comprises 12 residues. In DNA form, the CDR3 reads TGTGCCAGCAGCCTTACGCGGAATGAGCAGTTCTTC. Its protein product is CASSLTRNEQFF.

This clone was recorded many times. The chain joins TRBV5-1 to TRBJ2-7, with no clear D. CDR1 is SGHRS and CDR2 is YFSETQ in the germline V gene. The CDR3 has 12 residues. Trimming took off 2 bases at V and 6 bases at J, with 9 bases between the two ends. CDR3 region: CASSLRPPEQYF. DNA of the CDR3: TGCGCCAGCAGCTTACGACCCCCCGAGCAGTACTTC.

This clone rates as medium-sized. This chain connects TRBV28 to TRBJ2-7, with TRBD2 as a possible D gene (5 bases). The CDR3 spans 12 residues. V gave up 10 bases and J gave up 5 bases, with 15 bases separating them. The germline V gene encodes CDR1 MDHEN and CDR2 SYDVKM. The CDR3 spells CATGAGTNEQYF. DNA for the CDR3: TGTGCCACCGGCGCGGGTACCAACGAGCAGTACTTC.

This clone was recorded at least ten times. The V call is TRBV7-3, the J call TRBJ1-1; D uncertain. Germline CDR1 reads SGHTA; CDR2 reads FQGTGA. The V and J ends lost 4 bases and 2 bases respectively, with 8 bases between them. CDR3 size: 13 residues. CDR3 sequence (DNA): TGTGCCAGCAGCTCGGGTCCTAACACTGAAGCTTTCTTT. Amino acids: CASSSGPNTEAFF. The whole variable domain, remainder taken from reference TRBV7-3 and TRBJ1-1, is GAGVSQTPSNKVTEKGKYVELRCDPISGHTALYWYRQSLGQGPEFLIYFQGTGAADDSGLPNDRFFAVRPEGSVSTLKIQRTERGDSAVYLCASSSGPNTEAFFGQGTRLTVV.

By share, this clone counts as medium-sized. CDR3 sequence reads: CASSSPPGGGSLYGYTF. The CDR3 DNA is TGTGCCAGCAGTTCCCCCCCAGGGGGGGGAAGCCTTTATGGCTACACCTTC. This chain joins TRBV6-1 and TRBJ1-2; 7 nucleotides line up with TRBD1. CDR3 length: 17 amino acids. Trimming removed 5 bases from V and 5 bases from J; junction bases left unmatched: 17. Germline V gene data show CDR1 as MNHNS and CDR2 as SASEGT.

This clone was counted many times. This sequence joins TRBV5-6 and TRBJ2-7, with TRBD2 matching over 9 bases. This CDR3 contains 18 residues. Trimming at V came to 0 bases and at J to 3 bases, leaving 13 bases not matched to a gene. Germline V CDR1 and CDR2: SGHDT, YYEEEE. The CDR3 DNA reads TGTGCCAGCAGCTTGGCCAGAGATGCTAGCGGGATTTTCTACGAGCAGTACTTC. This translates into CASSLARDASGIFYEQYF.

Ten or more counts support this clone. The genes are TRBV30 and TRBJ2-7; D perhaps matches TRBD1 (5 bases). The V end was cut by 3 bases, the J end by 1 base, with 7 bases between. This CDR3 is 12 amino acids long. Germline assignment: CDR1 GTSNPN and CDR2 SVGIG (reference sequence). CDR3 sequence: CAWRDNSYEQYF. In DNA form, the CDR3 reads TGTGCCTGGAGGGACAATTCCTACGAGCAGTACTTC.

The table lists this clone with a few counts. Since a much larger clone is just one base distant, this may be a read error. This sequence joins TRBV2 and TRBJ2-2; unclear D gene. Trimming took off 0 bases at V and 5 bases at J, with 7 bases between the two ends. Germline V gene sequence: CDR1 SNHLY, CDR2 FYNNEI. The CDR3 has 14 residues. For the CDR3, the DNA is TGTGCCAGCAGTGAAGCTATATCAACCGGGGAGCTGTTTTTT. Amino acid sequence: CASSEAISTGELFF.

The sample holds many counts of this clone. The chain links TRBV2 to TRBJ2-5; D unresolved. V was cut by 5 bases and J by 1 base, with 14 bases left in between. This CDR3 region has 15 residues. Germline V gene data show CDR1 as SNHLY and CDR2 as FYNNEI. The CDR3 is CASSFTVGAQETQYF. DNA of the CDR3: TGTGCCAGCAGTTTCACAGTAGGTGCCCAAGAGACCCAGTACTTC.